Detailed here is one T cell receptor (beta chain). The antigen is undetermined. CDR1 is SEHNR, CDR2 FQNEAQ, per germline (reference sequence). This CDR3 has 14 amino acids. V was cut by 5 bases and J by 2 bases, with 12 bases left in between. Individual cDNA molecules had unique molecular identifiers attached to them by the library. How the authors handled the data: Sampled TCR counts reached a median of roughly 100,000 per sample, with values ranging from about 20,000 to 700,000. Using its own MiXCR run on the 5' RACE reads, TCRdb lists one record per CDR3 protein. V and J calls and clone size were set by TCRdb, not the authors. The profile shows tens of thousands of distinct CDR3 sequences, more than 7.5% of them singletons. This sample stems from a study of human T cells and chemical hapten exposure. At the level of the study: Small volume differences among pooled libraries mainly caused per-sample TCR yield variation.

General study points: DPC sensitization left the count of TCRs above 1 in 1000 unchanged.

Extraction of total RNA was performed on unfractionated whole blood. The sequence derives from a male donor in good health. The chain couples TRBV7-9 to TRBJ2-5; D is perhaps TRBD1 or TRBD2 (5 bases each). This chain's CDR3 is CASSPGRVQETQYF. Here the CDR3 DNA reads TGTGCCAGCAGCCCGGGACGGGTACAAGAGACCCAGTACTTC. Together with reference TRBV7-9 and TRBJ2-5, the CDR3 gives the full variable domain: DTGVSQNPRHKITKRGQNVTFRCDPISEHNRLYWYRQTLGQGPEFLTYFQNEAQLEKSRLLSDRFSAERPKGSFSTLEIQRTEQGDSAMYLCASSPGRVQETQYFGPGTRLLVL.